These T cell receptor beta chains were read from a single sample in a study of beta chain features in type 1 diabetes. The repertoire was sequenced with immunoSEQ multiplex PCR; TCRdb's copy has only in-frame clones and lacks some. The table records 200,000 to 250,000 clones, about 11% of them present only once. The sequenced material came from central memory CD4+ T cells from blood. These receptors were taken from a man aged 18-30 years in good health. The CDR3 runs from the conserved cysteine through the conserved F or W. Fields, in order: CDR3 protein, CDR3 DNA, J gene, D gene, clone size, V gene. The D gene is left open where the match is weak. Part of the rows lack a size; the others show once, few, many or a class for expanded clones.

CDR3: CASSQDPTSSIVDIQYF
DNA: TGCGCCAGCAGCCAAGATCCGACTTCCTCTATCGTAGACATTCAGTACTTC
J: TRBJ2-4
D: NA
size: few
V: TRBV7-2

CDR3: CASSLREGETQYF
DNA: TGTGCCAGCAGCTTAAGAGAGGGCGAGACCCAGTACTTC
J: TRBJ2-5
D: NA
size: few
V: TRBV7-9

CDR3: CASSRDRSSYNEQFF
DNA: TGTGCCAGCAGCCGGGACAGATCATCCTACAATGAGCAGTTCTTC
J: TRBJ2-1
D: TRBD1
size: NA
V: TRBV11-2

CDR3: CASSPPGGSLWEKLFF
DNA: TGTGCCAGCAGCCCCCCAGGCGGGTCATTATGGGAAAAACTGTTTTTT
J: TRBJ1-4
D: NA
size: few
V: TRBV4-2

CDR3: CAYYQMANEQFF
DNA: TGTGCCTACTACCAGATGGCGAATGAGCAGTTCTTC
J: TRBJ2-1
D: NA
size: few
V: TRBV30

CDR3: CASSTLRDRDPRGELFF
DNA: TGTGCCAGCAGCACGCTCCGGGACAGGGACCCTAGGGGGGAGCTGTTTTTT
J: TRBJ2-2
D: TRBD1
size: NA
V: TRBV5-6

CDR3: CASRGAVLGNNEQFF
DNA: TGTGCCAGCAGGGGGGCAGTCCTGGGAAACAATGAGCAGTTCTTC
J: TRBJ2-1
D: NA
size: NA
V: TRBV5-4

CDR3: CASTRQGDPGEQYF
DNA: TGTGCCAGCACCAGGCAGGGGGACCCGGGGGAGCAGTACTTC
J: TRBJ2-7
D: TRBD1
size: NA
V: TRBV7-2

CDR3: CASSLAAGTYEQYF
DNA: TGCGCCAGCAGCTTGGCGGCGGGGACCTACGAGCAGTACTTC
J: TRBJ2-7
D: NA
size: few
V: TRBV5-1

CDR3: CASSPRTGTGYQPQHF
DNA: TGTGCCAGCAGTCCCCGGACAGGGACAGGGTATCAGCCCCAGCATTTT
J: TRBJ1-5
D: TRBD1
size: NA
V: TRBV27

CDR3: CASSSWYEQFF
DNA: TGTGCCAGCAGTTCTTGGTATGAGCAGTTCTTC
J: TRBJ2-1
D: NA
size: NA
V: TRBV2

CDR3: CASSIAGGTSYEQYF
DNA: TGTGCCAGCAGTATAGCGGGGGGAACGTCCTACGAGCAGTACTTC
J: TRBJ2-7
D: TRBD2
size: NA
V: TRBV2

CDR3: CASSVGQSYEQYF
DNA: TGTGCCAGTAGTGTGGGACAGTCCTACGAGCAGTACTTC
J: TRBJ2-7
D: TRBD1
size: NA
V: TRBV19